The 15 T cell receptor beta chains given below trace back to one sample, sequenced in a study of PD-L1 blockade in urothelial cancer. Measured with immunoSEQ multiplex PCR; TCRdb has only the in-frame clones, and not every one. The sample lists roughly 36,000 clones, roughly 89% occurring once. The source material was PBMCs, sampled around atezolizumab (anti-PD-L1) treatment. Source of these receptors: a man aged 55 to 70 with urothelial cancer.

DNA for the CDR3: TGTGCCAGCAGCTTGGGGACAGGGTATCAGCCCCAGCATTTT. Encoded protein: CASSLGTGYQPQHF. The chain links TRBV5-8 to TRBJ1-5, with TRBD1 identical over 8 bases. Germline CDR1 reads SGHTS; CDR2 reads YDEGEE. The CDR3 consists of 14 residues. Unmatched junction bases numbered 1, after V lost 0 bases and J lost 5 bases. Full variable domain (missing parts from reference TRBV5-8 and TRBJ1-5): EAGVTQSPTHLIKTRGQQATLRCSPISGHTSVYWYQQALGLGLQFLLWYDEGEERNRGNFPPRFSGRQFPNYSSELNVNALELEDSALYLCASSLGTGYQPQHFGDGTRLSIL.

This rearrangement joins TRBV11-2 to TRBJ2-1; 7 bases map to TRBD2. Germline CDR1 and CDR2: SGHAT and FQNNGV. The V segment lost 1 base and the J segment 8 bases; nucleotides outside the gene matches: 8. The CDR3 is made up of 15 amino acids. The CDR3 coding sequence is TGTGCCAGCAGCTTAGGGGTGCGGGAGAGAGATGAGCAGTTCTTC. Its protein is CASSLGVRERDEQFF.

The CDR3: CASSQAGEAGVYNEQFF. CDR3 in DNA: TGCGCCAGCAGCCAAGCGGGAGAAGCGGGAGTCTACAATGAGCAGTTCTTC. The V gene is TRBV4-1, the J gene TRBJ2-1; 8 positions agree with TRBD2. This CDR3 comprises 17 residues. Germline V CDR1 and CDR2: MGHRA, YSYEKL. V shed 1 base, J shed 3 bases, and the junction held 8 bases outside the gene matches.

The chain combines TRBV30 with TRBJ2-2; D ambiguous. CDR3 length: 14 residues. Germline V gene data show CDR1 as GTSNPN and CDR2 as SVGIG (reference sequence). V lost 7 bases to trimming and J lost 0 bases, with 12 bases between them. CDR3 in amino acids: CALRPGSNTGELFF. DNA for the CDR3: TGTGCCTTACGCCCAGGCTCGAACACCGGGGAGCTGTTTTTT.

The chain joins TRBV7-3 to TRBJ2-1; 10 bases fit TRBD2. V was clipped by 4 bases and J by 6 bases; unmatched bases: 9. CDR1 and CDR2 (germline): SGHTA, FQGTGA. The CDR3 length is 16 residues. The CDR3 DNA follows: TGTGCCAGCAGCTCCCAGGGTAGCGGGGGGTCCAATGAGCAGTTCTTC. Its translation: CASSSQGSGGSNEQFF.

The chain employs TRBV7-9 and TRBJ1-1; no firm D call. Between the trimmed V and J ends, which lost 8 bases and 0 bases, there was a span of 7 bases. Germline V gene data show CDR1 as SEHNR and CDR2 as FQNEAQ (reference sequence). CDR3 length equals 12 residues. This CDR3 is CASGGMNTEAFF. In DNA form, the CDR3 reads TGTGCCAGCGGAGGTATGAACACTGAAGCTTTCTTT.

CDR3 nucleotides: TGTGCCAGCAGCGGCGATAGGGTCGGCAGGGGCAACTATGGCTACACCTTC. Amino acids: CASSGDRVGRGNYGYTF. The V and J genes are TRBV25-1 and TRBJ1-2; a weak D match, TRBD1 (6 bases). The germline V gene encodes CDR1 MGHDK and CDR2 SYGVNS. V was shortened by 6 bases and J by 2 bases, with 22 bases between the two germline ends. The CDR3 extends over 17 amino acids.

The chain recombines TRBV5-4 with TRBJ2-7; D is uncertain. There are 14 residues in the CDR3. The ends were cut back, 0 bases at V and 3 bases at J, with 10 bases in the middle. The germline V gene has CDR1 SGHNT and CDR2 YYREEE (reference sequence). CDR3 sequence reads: CASSLVDTNYEQYF. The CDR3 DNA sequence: TGTGCCAGCAGCTTGGTCGACACCAACTACGAGCAGTACTTC.

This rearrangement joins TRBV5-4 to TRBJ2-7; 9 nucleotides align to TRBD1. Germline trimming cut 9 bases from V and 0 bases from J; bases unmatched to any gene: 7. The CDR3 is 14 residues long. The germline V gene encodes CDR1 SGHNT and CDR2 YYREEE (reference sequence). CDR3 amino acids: CATTRDRASYEQYF. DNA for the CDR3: TGTGCCACCACAAGGGACAGGGCCTCCTACGAGCAGTACTTC.

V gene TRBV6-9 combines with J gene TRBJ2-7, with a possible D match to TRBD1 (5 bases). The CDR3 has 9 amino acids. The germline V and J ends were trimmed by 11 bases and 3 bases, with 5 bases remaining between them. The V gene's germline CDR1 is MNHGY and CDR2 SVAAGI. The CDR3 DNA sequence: TGTGCCGGACACTACGAGCAGTACTTC. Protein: CAGHYEQYF.

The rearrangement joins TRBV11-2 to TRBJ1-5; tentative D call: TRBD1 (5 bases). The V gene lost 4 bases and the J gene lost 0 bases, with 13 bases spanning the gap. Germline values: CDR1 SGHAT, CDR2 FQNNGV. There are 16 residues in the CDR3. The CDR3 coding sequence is TGTGCCAGCAGCTCAGTACGACAGTTTAGCAATCAGCCCCAGCATTTT. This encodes CASSSVRQFSNQPQHF.

CDR3 loop: CASSLGFEGRGTEAFF. The CDR3 DNA follows: TGCGCCAGCAGCTTGGGTTTTGAGGGGAGGGGCACTGAAGCTTTCTTT. The chain links TRBV5-1 to TRBJ1-1, with a possible D match to TRBD1 (5 bases). With 0 bases removed from V and 4 bases from J, the gap between germline ends came to 16 bases. The CDR3 runs 16 residues. Germline V CDR1 and CDR2: SGHRS, YFSETQ. Filled out from reference TRBV5-1 and TRBJ1-1, the complete variable domain reads KAGVTQTPRYLIKTRGQQVTLSCSPISGHRSVSWYQQTPGQGLQFLFEYFSETQRNKGNFPGRFSGRQFSNSRSEMNVSTLELGDSALYLCASSLGFEGRGTEAFFGQGTRLTVV.

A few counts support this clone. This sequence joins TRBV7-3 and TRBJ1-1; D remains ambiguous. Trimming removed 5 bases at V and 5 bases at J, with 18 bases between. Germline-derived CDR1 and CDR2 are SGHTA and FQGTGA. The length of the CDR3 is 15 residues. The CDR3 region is CASSPNPDPGTEAFF. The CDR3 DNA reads TGTGCCAGCAGCCCTAACCCCGACCCCGGGACTGAAGCTTTCTTT. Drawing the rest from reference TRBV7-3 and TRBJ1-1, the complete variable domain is GAGVSQTPSNKVTEKGKYVELRCDPISGHTALYWYRQSLGQGPEFLIYFQGTGAADDSGLPNDRFFAVRPEGSVSTLKIQRTERGDSAVYLCASSPNPDPGTEAFFGQGTRLTVV.

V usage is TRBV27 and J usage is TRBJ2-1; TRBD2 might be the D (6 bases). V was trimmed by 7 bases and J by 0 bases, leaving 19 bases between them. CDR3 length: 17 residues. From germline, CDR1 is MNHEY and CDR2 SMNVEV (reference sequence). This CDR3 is CASTDHLAASSYNEQFF. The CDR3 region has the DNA TGTGCCAGCACCGATCACTTAGCGGCGAGCTCCTACAATGAGCAGTTCTTC.

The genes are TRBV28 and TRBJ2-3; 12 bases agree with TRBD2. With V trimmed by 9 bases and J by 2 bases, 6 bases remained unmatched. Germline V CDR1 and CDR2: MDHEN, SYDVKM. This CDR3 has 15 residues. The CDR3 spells CASSSGGAITDTQYF. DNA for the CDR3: TGTGCCAGTTCTAGCGGGGGGGCCATCACAGATACGCAGTATTTT.